One sample yielded the 26 T cell receptor beta chains listed below, sequenced in a study of cytomegalovirus exposure and HLA in healthy donors. With 60 Vbeta and 13 Jbeta primers, the PCR was carried out. Some clones are missing from TCRdb's copy, which holds only in-frame ones; the method was immunoSEQ multiplex PCR. The sample carries 250,000 to 350,000 clones, around 86% recorded once. Sequencing was performed on PBMCs. The receptor set was obtained from a man aged 40-55 years in good health and CMV-seropositive.

The genes are TRBV25-1 and TRBJ2-3; TRBD1 agrees at 10 bases. This CDR3 has 15 amino acids. CDR1 is MGHDK, CDR2 SYGVNS, per germline. Unmatched junction bases numbered 3, after V lost 3 bases and J lost 3 bases. CDR3 residues: CASSDPGQGTDTQYF. The DNA of the CDR3 is TGTGCCAGCAGTGATCCGGGACAGGGGACAGATACGCAGTATTTT.

This chain uses TRBV25-1 with TRBJ1-1; 9 nucleotides line up with TRBD1. The CDR3 totals 16 residues. Germline lookup yields CDR1 MGHDK and CDR2 SYGVNS. V dropped 4 bases and J dropped 4; count of bases not matched to a gene: 10. The CDR3 nucleotides read TGTGCCAGCAGTGCCCTTAGGACAGGGGATGTCACTGAAGCTTTCTTT. It codes for CASSALRTGDVTEAFF. The whole variable domain, filled in from reference TRBV25-1 and TRBJ1-1, reads EADIYQTPRYLVIGTGKKITLECSQTMGHDKMYWYQQDPGMELHLIHYSYGVNSTEKGDLSSESTVSRIRTEHFPLTLESARPSHTSQYLCASSALRTGDVTEAFFGQGTRLTVV.

This clone was observed a handful of times. CDR3 in amino acids: CASSTYIEAPGKLFF. The CDR3 region has the DNA TGTGCCAGCAGCACGTATATTGAGGCACCCGGCAAACTGTTTTTT. The chain has TRBV7-9 and TRBJ1-4, with D hard to call. This CDR3 has 15 residues. With 5 bases removed from V and 11 bases from J, the gap between germline ends came to 21 bases. The germline V gene has CDR1 SEHNR and CDR2 FQNEAQ (reference sequence). The complete variable domain, with remaining parts taken from reference TRBV7-9 and TRBJ1-4, reads DTGVSQNPRHKITKRGQNVTFRCDPISEHNRLYWYRQTLGQGPEFLTYFQNEAQLEKSRLLSDRFSAERPKGSFSTLEIQRTEQGDSAMYLCASSTYIEAPGKLFFGSGTQLSVL.

The gene calls are TRBV7-2 and TRBJ2-1; 7 bases fit TRBD2. Germline trimming cut 5 bases from V and 4 bases from J; bases unmatched to any gene: 8. This CDR3 has 15 residues. CDR1 and CDR2 (germline): SGHTA, FQGNSA. CDR3 loop: CASSTTSDPYNEQFF. The CDR3 coding sequence is TGTGCCAGCAGCACCACTAGCGACCCTTACAATGAGCAGTTCTTC.

V and J are TRBV5-6 and TRBJ1-2; TRBD1 matches at 9 bases. V gave up 1 base and J gave up 4 bases; unmatched junction bases: 2. Germline V gene sequence: CDR1 SGHDT, CDR2 YYEEEE. The CDR3 runs 14 residues. The CDR3 coding sequence is TGTGCCAGCAGCTTGACAGGGGGCGGCTATGGCTACACCTTC. It codes for CASSLTGGGYGYTF.

This chain links TRBV18 with TRBJ2-5, with D possibly being TRBD2 (5 bases). Trimming stripped 3 bases from V and 5 bases from J, with 19 bases between. Germline V gene sequence: CDR1 KGHSH, CDR2 LQKENI. The CDR3 runs to 16 residues. The CDR3 is CASSPGPRWGEETQYF. CDR3 bases: TGTGCCAGCTCACCCGGACCTCGGTGGGGAGAGGAGACCCAGTACTTC.

The gene calls are TRBV11-3 and TRBJ2-5; TRBD2 matches at 13 bases. The ends lost 3 bases at V and 5 bases at J; junction bases unmatched: 6. CDR1 is SGHNT and CDR2 is YENEEA in the germline V gene. CDR3 length: 16 amino acids. In DNA form, the CDR3 reads TGTGCCAGCAGCTTTGGACTAGCGGGAGAGGAGGAGACCCAGTACTTC. Its translation is CASSFGLAGEEETQYF.

The chain carries TRBV5-1 and TRBJ2-6; 10 bases fit TRBD1. This CDR3 is 18 amino acids long. Losses at the gene ends were 3 bases for V and 0 bases for J; bases not matched to a gene: 6. Germline V gene lookup returns CDR1 SGHRS and CDR2 YFSETQ. CDR3 sequence: CASSSGQGTSSGANVLTF. The CDR3 DNA reads TGCGCCAGCAGCTCGGGACAGGGGACGAGCTCTGGGGCCAACGTCCTGACTTTC. The entire variable domain, with the rest obtained from reference TRBV5-1 and TRBJ2-6, is as follows: KAGVTQTPRYLIKTRGQQVTLSCSPISGHRSVSWYQQTPGQGLQFLFEYFSETQRNKGNFPGRFSGRQFSNSRSEMNVSTLELGDSALYLCASSSGQGTSSGANVLTFGAGSRLTVL.

This clone occurred once. The chain carries TRBV7-2 and TRBJ1-3; D is unresolved. V lost 5 bases and J 0 bases, leaving 5 bases between the germline ends. From germline, CDR1 is SGHTA and CDR2 FQGNSA. The length of the CDR3 is 13 residues. The CDR3 spells CASSPRSGNTIYF. CDR3 nucleotides: TGTGCCAGCAGCCCTCGCTCTGGAAACACCATATATTTT.

V is TRBV28 and J is TRBJ1-1; a weak D match, TRBD1 (6 bases). Germline CDR1 MDHEN, CDR2 SYDVKM. The V end was cut by 7 bases, the J end by 5 bases, with 14 bases between. This CDR3 comprises 13 residues. CDR3 nucleotides: TGTGCCAGCACACGGGGGGCTTGGACTGAAGCTTTCTTT. It yields the protein CASTRGAWTEAFF. The variable domain in full, with the rest retrieved from reference TRBV28 and TRBJ1-1, is DVKVTQSSRYLVKRTGEKVFLECVQDMDHENMFWYRQDPGLGLRLIYFSYDVKMKEKGDIPEGYSVSREKKERFSLILESASTNQTSMYLCASTRGAWTEAFFGQGTRLTVV.

This rearrangement joins TRBV19 to TRBJ1-3; 10 positions agree with TRBD1. Germline lookup yields CDR1 LNHDA and CDR2 SQIVND (reference sequence). This CDR3 region has 16 residues. Unmatched junction bases numbered 7, after V lost 4 bases and J lost 4 bases. CDR3 sequence: CASSRPGQGSGNTIYF. CDR3 DNA: TGTGCCAGTAGTAGACCGGGACAGGGGTCCGGAAACACCATATATTTT.

The chain has TRBV5-1 and TRBJ1-5; D uncertain. The CDR3 has 15 residues. The germline V gene encodes CDR1 SGHRS and CDR2 YFSETQ. The germline V and J ends were trimmed by 7 bases and 0 bases, with 14 bases remaining between them. In DNA form, the CDR3 reads TGCGCCAGCTCCCCGGAGGACTTTAGCAATCAGCCCCAGCATTTT. Translated, it gives CASSPEDFSNQPQHF. Using reference TRBV5-1 and TRBJ1-5 for the parts outside the CDR3, the full variable domain is KAGVTQTPRYLIKTRGQQVTLSCSPISGHRSVSWYQQTPGQGLQFLFEYFSETQRNKGNFPGRFSGRQFSNSRSEMNVSTLELGDSALYLCASSPEDFSNQPQHFGDGTRLSIL.

The CDR3 region has the DNA TGTGCCAGCAGCCCCGGACACTCCTACGAGCAGTACTTC. Its protein product is CASSPGHSYEQYF. V gene TRBV7-3 combines with J gene TRBJ2-7; TRBD1 is a possible D gene (5 bases). Germline V gene data show CDR1 as SGHTA and CDR2 as FQGTGA. This CDR3 has 13 amino acids. V shed 5 bases and J shed 0 bases, with 8 bases lying between them.

This clone was observed a single time. The chain has TRBV6-5 and TRBJ1-2; TRBD1 aligns across 11 bases. The CDR3 contains 13 residues. V shed 6 bases and J 8 bases; nucleotides not matched to a gene: 5. Per germline, CDR1 MNHEY and CDR2 SVGAGI. The CDR3 here is CASRDRTGGGYTF. In DNA form, the CDR3 reads TGTGCCAGCAGGGACAGGACAGGGGGCGGCTACACCTTC.

On this clone itself: Relative to the germline gene, one junction end is altered; a read error may explain this. The genes are TRBV7-9 and TRBJ1-2; D gene unclear. Germline lookup yields CDR1 SEHNR and CDR2 FQNEAQ (reference sequence). The CDR3 has 12 amino acids. CDR3 amino acids: CSSRSSNYGYTF. The CDR3 nucleotides read TGTTCCAGCAGGTCCTCTAACTATGGCTACACCTTC.

The DNA for the CDR3 is TGTGCCAGTAGTATTTACAGGGGGCTAGGCGATGAGCAGTTCTTC. Residues: CASSIYRGLGDEQFF. The J gene is TRBJ2-1, the V gene TRBV19, with 9 bases fitting TRBD1. V lost 3 bases and J lost 8; bases outside the gene matches: 8. This CDR3 spans 15 amino acids. Germline CDR1 reads LNHDA; CDR2 reads SQIVND (reference sequence).

The V call is TRBV19, the J call TRBJ1-6; 9 nucleotides align to TRBD1. With V trimmed by 5 bases and J by 8 bases, 1 base remained unmatched. Germline loops: CDR1 LNHDA, CDR2 SQIVND (reference sequence). The CDR3 runs to 13 residues. DNA of the CDR3: TGTGCCAGTAGTCGGGACAGGGATTCACCCCTCCACTTT. It codes for CASSRDRDSPLHF.

The chain combines TRBV19 with TRBJ2-1; 7 bases line up with TRBD1. The CDR3 loop spans 15 amino acids. V shed 4 bases and J 4 bases; nucleotides not matched to a gene: 7. Germline assignment: CDR1 LNHDA and CDR2 SQIVND (reference sequence). The CDR3 region is CASSTLDRLYNEQFF. The CDR3 nucleotides read TGTGCCAGTAGTACCTTGGACAGGCTATACAATGAGCAGTTCTTC.

CDR3 nucleotides: TGTGCCAGCAGCTTAGTTGCCTCGAGGGCCTACGAGCAGTACTTC. Its protein is CASSLVASRAYEQYF. The V call is TRBV11-2, the J call TRBJ2-7; D might be TRBD2 (5 bases). Trimming took 1 base from V and 2 from J, leaving 12 bases between them. Germline V gene lookup returns CDR1 SGHAT and CDR2 FQNNGV. This CDR3 region has 15 residues.

This chain connects TRBV28 to TRBJ1-1, with 7 bases aligning to TRBD1. The J segment lost 4 bases and the V segment lost 2 bases, leaving 4 bases of the junction unmatched. Germline V lookup: CDR1 MDHEN, CDR2 SYDVKM. CDR3 size: 14 residues. CDR3 DNA sequence: TGTGCCAGCAGTTTAGGACAGGCCGTCACTGAAGCTTTCTTT. Its protein product is CASSLGQAVTEAFF.

The chain is built from TRBV23-1 and TRBJ1-2; TRBD1 aligns across 10 bases. TRBV23-1 carries the ORF label, with uncertain function. J gave up 2 bases and V 6 bases, and 6 bases lay outside the gene matches. The CDR3 runs 15 residues. This CDR3 reads CASRRTGQGNYGYTF. In DNA form, the CDR3 reads TGCGCCAGCAGACGAACGGGACAGGGGAACTATGGCTACACCTTC.

This clone was counted between two and nine times. The genes are TRBV7-9 and TRBJ1-1; weak D call: TRBD1 (5 bases). This CDR3 has 16 amino acids. CDR1 and CDR2 (germline): SEHNR, FQNEAQ (reference sequence). V was clipped by 3 bases and J by 3 bases, with 17 bases between them. The CDR3 region has the DNA TGTGCCAGCAGCTTCCTGGACAAAGTTCCGGACACTGAAGCTTTCTTT. It encodes CASSFLDKVPDTEAFF.

This chain connects TRBV9 to TRBJ2-1; 7 bases are shared with TRBD2. The CDR3 totals 17 residues. The ends lost 7 bases at V and 9 bases at J; junction bases unmatched: 22. The V gene's germline CDR1 is SGDLS and CDR2 YYNGEE. CDR3 coding DNA: TGTGCCAGCTCCAAGGTAGCGGGTGGGGGGTTGGGTGTTGAGCAGTTCTTC. As protein: CASSKVAGGGLGVEQFF.

The V call is TRBV6-5, the J call TRBJ2-7, with D maybe TRBD2 (6 bases). The CDR3 sequence is 15 residues long. Looked up from germline, CDR1 is MNHEY and CDR2 is SVGAGI. The V end was cut by 5 bases, the J end by 3 bases, with 17 bases between. CDR3 in DNA: TGTGCCAGCAGTACGGTGGGGGGTGGAGGCTACGAGCAGTACTTC. Protein sequence: CASSTVGGGGYEQYF.

This rearrangement joins TRBV7-9 to TRBJ2-2, with 8 bases matching TRBD1. The CDR3 length is 15 residues. With V trimmed by 4 bases and J by 3 bases, 4 bases remained unmatched. Germline V gives CDR1 SEHNR, CDR2 FQNEAQ (reference sequence). CDR3: CASSSYRGDTGELFF. CDR3 nucleotides: TGTGCCAGCAGCTCCTACAGGGGGGACACCGGGGAGCTGTTTTTT.

This chain links TRBV6-6 with TRBJ1-3; D may be TRBD1 (6 bases). Trimming left V 4 bases short and J 0 bases short, with 10 bases between. Germline-derived CDR1 and CDR2 are MNHNY and SVGAGI (reference sequence). The CDR3 is made up of 15 amino acids. The CDR3 here is CASSWTDFSGNTIYF. The CDR3 DNA is TGTGCCAGCAGTTGGACAGACTTCTCTGGAAACACCATATATTTT.